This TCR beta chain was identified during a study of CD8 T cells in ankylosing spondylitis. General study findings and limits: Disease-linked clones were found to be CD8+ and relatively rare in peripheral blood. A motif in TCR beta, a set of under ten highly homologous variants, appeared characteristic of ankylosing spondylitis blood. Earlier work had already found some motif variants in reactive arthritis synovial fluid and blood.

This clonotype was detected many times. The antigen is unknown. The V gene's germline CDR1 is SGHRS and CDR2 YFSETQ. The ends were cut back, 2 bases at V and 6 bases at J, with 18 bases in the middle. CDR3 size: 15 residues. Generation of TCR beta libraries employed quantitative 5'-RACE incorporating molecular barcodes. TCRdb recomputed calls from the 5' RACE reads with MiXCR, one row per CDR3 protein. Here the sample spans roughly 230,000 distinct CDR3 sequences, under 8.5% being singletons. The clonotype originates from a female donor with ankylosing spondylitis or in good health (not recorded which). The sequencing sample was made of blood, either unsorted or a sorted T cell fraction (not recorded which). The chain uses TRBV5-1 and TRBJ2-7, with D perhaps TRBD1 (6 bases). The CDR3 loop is CASSLGQRKGSEQYF. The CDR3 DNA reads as TGCGCCAGCAGCTTAGGACAGCGCAAGGGGAGCGAGCAGTACTTC.